What follows describes a single T cell receptor beta chain. The source of the sample is a study of blood T cell repertoires in COVID-19. Study-wide background: The United States, Italy and Spain provided the acute and convalescent COVID-19 samples. Sources were T cells, B-cell-depleted T cells, or PBMCs; the material itself was cDNA or gDNA.

The junction had 5 bases not matched to a gene; V was cut back by 2 bases and J by 2 bases. Germline V gives CDR1 SGHTA, CDR2 FQGNSA. The CDR3 is 15 amino acids. As processed by the authors: Reference gene primers were amplified, and this amplification served to estimate nucleated cell counts. Sequenced by immunoSEQ multiplex PCR; TCRdb stores in-frame clones only, minus some. The DNA was the basis for D and trimming; V, J and clone size are from that table. The table has 250,000 or so clones, nearly 90% seen once. Sequences were obtained from peripheral blood. This TCR derives from a young man with active or convalescent COVID-19. The chain employs TRBV7-2 and TRBJ1-2; TRBD1 matches 7 bases. The CDR3 region has the DNA TGTGCCAGCAGCTTACCCGGACAGGAAAACTATGGCTACACCTTC. Translating it yields CASSLPGQENYGYTF.